These 24 T cell receptor beta chains share one sample of origin, sequenced in a study of CD8 T cells in Susac syndrome. The authors reverse transcribed roughly 0.5 to 1 ug RNA with random hexamers. TCRdb called the immunoSEQ multiplex PCR reads again in MiXCR, with one record for every CDR3 protein. Here the sample spans tens of thousands of distinct CDR3 sequences, approximately 96% being singletons. Sequenced material: CD8+ T cells from PBMCs. The source is a human donor with Susac syndrome.

The V gene is TRBV19, the J gene TRBJ2-1; 8 bases map to TRBD2. With 5 bases clipped from V and 8 bases from J, the junction kept 5 bases outside the gene matches. The V gene's germline CDR1 is LNHDA and CDR2 SQIVND (reference sequence). The CDR3 consists of 13 residues. CDR3 protein: CASSGLAGDEQFF. CDR3 DNA: TGTGCCAGTAGTGGTCTAGCGGGCGATGAGCAGTTCTTC.

The V and J genes are TRBV5-6 and TRBJ1-1; tentatively, D is TRBD1 (5 bases). Trimming pared 5 bases from V and 4 bases from J, leaving 15 bases between. CDR3 length: 14 residues. Per germline, CDR1 SGHDT and CDR2 YYEEEE. The CDR3 region has the DNA TGTGCCAGCAGGCGCCAGGGCGGGAGCACTGAAGCTTTCTTT. It translates to CASRRQGGSTEAFF.

The V and J genes are TRBV23-1 and TRBJ2-6; D is unresolved. TRBV23-1 is filed as an ORF, its function uncertain. The CDR3 sequence is 14 residues long. The germline V and J ends were trimmed by 0 bases and 4 bases, with 4 bases remaining between them. In DNA form, the CDR3 reads TGCGCCAGCAGTCAATCACCCGGGGCCAACGTCCTGACTTTC. This translates into CASSQSPGANVLTF.

A single count supports this clonotype. The chain employs TRBV27 and TRBJ2-5; unclear D gene. Trimming stripped 10 bases from V and 5 bases from J, with 11 bases between. The CDR3 consists of 11 residues. The V gene's germline CDR1 is MNHEY and CDR2 SMNVEV (reference sequence). The DNA of the CDR3 is TGTGCCATCCCCGAGTTGGAGACCCAGTACTTC. It encodes CAIPELETQYF.

The genes are TRBV5-6 and TRBJ1-2; 9 nucleotides match TRBD1. This CDR3 contains 15 residues. The J segment lost 4 bases and the V segment lost 5 bases, leaving 9 bases of the junction unmatched. Germline V lookup: CDR1 SGHDT, CDR2 YYEEEE. The CDR3 reads CASRATGQGSYGYTF. For the CDR3, the DNA is TGTGCCAGCAGGGCGACGGGACAGGGAAGCTATGGCTACACCTTC.

This sequence joins TRBV10-3 and TRBJ2-2; D ambiguous. CDR1 ENHRY and CDR2 SYGVKD come from the germline V gene. Trimming cost V 4 bases and J 1 base, with 4 bases left between them. The CDR3 has 13 amino acids. The CDR3 is CAISGQNTGELFF. CDR3 nucleotide sequence: TGTGCCATCAGTGGACAGAACACCGGGGAGCTGTTTTTT.

The chain couples TRBV7-8 to TRBJ2-3, with 9 bases matching TRBD1. The V segment lost 7 bases and the J segment 3 bases; nucleotides outside the gene matches: 11. The CDR3 sequence is 16 residues long. Germline V lookup: CDR1 SGHVS, CDR2 FQNEAQ. The CDR3 DNA follows: TGTGCCAGCACCAAACCCCGGGACAGGGAAACAGATACGCAGTATTTT. Amino acids: CASTKPRDRETDTQYF.

The chain links TRBV20-1 to TRBJ2-7; TRBD2 matches at 8 bases. Trimming removed 5 bases from V and 0 bases from J; junction bases left unmatched: 9. This CDR3 is built from 15 residues. CDR1 and CDR2 from the germline V gene are DFQATT and SNEGSKA (reference sequence). CDR3 sequence reads: CSAGAGDASSYEQYF. The DNA for the CDR3 is TGCAGTGCTGGAGCGGGGGACGCTAGCTCCTACGAGCAGTACTTC.

This clonotype appeared a single time. This chain links TRBV28 with TRBJ1-6, with a tentative D call TRBD1 (5 bases). The CDR3 runs to 16 residues. Germline-derived CDR1 and CDR2 are MDHEN and SYDVKM. Trimming pared 3 bases from V and 8 bases from J, leaving 17 bases between. CDR3 amino acids: CASSLPGTEDYSPLHF. The CDR3 region has the DNA TGTGCCAGCAGTTTGCCCGGGACCGAGGACTATTCACCCCTCCACTTT.

The CDR3 sequence is CASSQDGFSAGGANTQYF. The CDR3 nucleotides read TGTGCCAGCAGCCAAGACGGCTTTTCAGCGGGGGGTGCTAATACGCAGTATTTT. The V call is TRBV3-1, the J call TRBJ2-3; 9 bases map to TRBD2. Germline lookup yields CDR1 LGHDT and CDR2 YNNKEL (reference sequence). This CDR3 has 18 amino acids. Trimming cost V 0 bases and J 7 bases; bases outside gene matches: 14.

This chain links TRBV20-1 with TRBJ1-1; D is unclear. The germline V gene encodes CDR1 DFQATT and CDR2 SNEGSKA (reference sequence). The CDR3 extends over 14 amino acids. The V and J ends lost 3 bases and 0 bases respectively, with 11 bases between them. CDR3 in DNA: TGCAGTGCTAGTGTCCTCAAAATGAACACTGAAGCTTTCTTT. Translating it yields CSASVLKMNTEAFF.

The V and J genes are TRBV7-2 and TRBJ2-3; D tentatively fits TRBD1 or TRBD2 (5 bases each). Germline CDR1 reads SGHTA; CDR2 reads FQGNSA. Trimming removed 4 bases at V and 3 bases at J, with 14 bases between. The CDR3 covers 15 residues. The CDR3 reads CASSSQPGRTDTQYF. CDR3 coding DNA: TGTGCCAGCAGCTCACAACCGGGACGGACAGATACGCAGTATTTT. The whole variable domain, remainder taken from reference TRBV7-2 and TRBJ2-3, is GAGVSQSPSNKVTEKGKDVELRCDPISGHTALYWYRQSLGQGLEFLIYFQGNSAPDKSGLPSDRFSAERTGGSVSTLTIQRTQQEDSAVYLCASSSQPGRTDTQYFGPGTRLTVL.

This clonotype was detected only once. The chain recombines TRBV18 with TRBJ2-3; D possibly corresponds to TRBD1 (6 bases). This CDR3 comprises 11 residues. The V gene's germline CDR1 is KGHSH and CDR2 LQKENI. The V end lost 8 bases, the J end lost 12 bases, and 15 bases lay between the germline ends. The CDR3 sequence: CASHNGQLQYF. CDR3 bases: TGTGCCAGCCACAACGGACAGCTCCAGTATTTT.

The J gene is TRBJ2-3, the V gene TRBV27, with D perhaps matching TRBD2 (7 bases). Germline values: CDR1 MNHEY, CDR2 SMNVEV (reference sequence). Trimming left V 4 bases short and J 0 bases short, with 17 bases between. This CDR3 region has 17 residues. The CDR3 nucleotides are TGTGCCAGCAGTTCCCCTCGGGGGGCGCGGAGCACAGATACGCAGTATTTT. This encodes CASSSPRGARSTDTQYF.

In this sample, this clonotype turned up once. This chain joins TRBV29-1 and TRBJ2-7; D call uncertain. V was clipped by 6 bases and J by 6 bases, with 12 bases between them. The CDR3 loop spans 11 amino acids. CDR1 and CDR2 (germline): SQVTM, ANQGSEA. CDR3 protein: CSVASMGEQYF. CDR3 coding DNA: TGCAGCGTAGCCTCTATGGGCGAGCAGTACTTC.

CDR3: CASSNGQGASEAFF. In DNA, the CDR3 is TGCGCCAGCAGCAATGGACAGGGGGCGTCTGAAGCTTTCTTT. The gene calls are TRBV5-1 and TRBJ1-1; 11 bases are a match to TRBD1. J gave up 6 bases and V 4 bases, and 5 bases lay outside the gene matches. This CDR3 comprises 14 residues. Germline assignment: CDR1 SGHRS and CDR2 YFSETQ.

The genes are TRBV2 and TRBJ1-5; D is ambiguous. This CDR3 contains 14 residues. The V gene lost 2 bases and the J gene lost 4 bases, with 9 bases spanning the gap. The germline V gene has CDR1 SNHLY and CDR2 FYNNEI. CDR3 DNA: TGTGCCAGCAGTGAACTCTCACCAAATCAGCCCCAGCATTTT. Protein sequence: CASSELSPNQPQHF.

The V and J genes are TRBV5-1 and TRBJ2-3; D tentatively fits TRBD1 or TRBD2 (5 bases each). V was trimmed by 3 bases and J by 4 bases, leaving 12 bases between them. This CDR3 region has 14 residues. In germline, CDR1 is SGHRS, CDR2 YFSETQ. CDR3 loop: CASSSRGRPDTQYF. CDR3 bases: TGCGCCAGCAGCTCGAGGGGACGCCCAGATACGCAGTATTTT.

This chain joins TRBV27 and TRBJ2-7; D unclear. The germline V and J ends were trimmed by 5 bases and 4 bases, with 15 bases remaining between them. Germline V CDR1 and CDR2: MNHEY, SMNVEV (reference sequence). The CDR3 is 14 residues long. The CDR3 coding sequence is TGTGCCAGCAGTCCCTTGAGGACCGTGTACGAGCAGTACTTC. Translated: CASSPLRTVYEQYF.

This clonotype occurred once. The chain is built from TRBV30 and TRBJ1-6; D gene uncertain. V was pared by 2 bases and J by 5 bases, with 10 bases between. CDR1 is GTSNPN and CDR2 is SVGIG in the germline V gene (reference sequence). The CDR3 extends over 14 amino acids. This CDR3 is CAWSSGLDNSPLHF. CDR3 coding DNA: TGTGCCTGGAGTTCGGGCCTCGATAATTCACCCCTCCACTTT.

This chain uses TRBV7-2 with TRBJ2-5, with D unresolved. The CDR3 has 12 residues. V gave up 5 bases and J gave up 1 base, with 5 bases separating them. In germline, CDR1 is SGHTA, CDR2 FQGNSA. CDR3 amino acids: CASSTSQETQYF. CDR3 nucleotide sequence: TGTGCCAGCAGCACGTCCCAAGAGACCCAGTACTTC.

The V call is TRBV7-2, the J call TRBJ2-3; 7 bases fit TRBD2. Germline V gene lookup returns CDR1 SGHTA and CDR2 FQGNSA. The CDR3 contains 13 residues. V shed 4 bases and J 14 bases; nucleotides not matched to a gene: 12. CDR3 DNA sequence: TGTGCCAGCAGCTGGAGCCTAGCGGATGGGGGGTATTTT. Protein product: CASSWSLADGGYF.

The CDR3 loop is CASSLSRETEAFF. CDR3 DNA: TGTGCCAGCAGTTTATCCCGGGAGACTGAAGCTTTCTTT. The rearrangement joins TRBV27 to TRBJ1-1; D is ambiguous. The CDR3 extends over 13 amino acids. Germline V gives CDR1 MNHEY, CDR2 SMNVEV (reference sequence). V shed 0 bases and J shed 5 bases, with 7 bases lying between them.

This rearrangement joins TRBV20-1 to TRBJ1-1; 9 positions match TRBD1. This CDR3 region has 15 residues. V shed 4 bases, J shed 4 bases, and the junction held 10 bases outside the gene matches. The V gene's germline CDR1 is DFQATT and CDR2 SNEGSKA (reference sequence). Here the CDR3 DNA reads TGCAGTGCTAAACCCCGTGGGACAGGGAGCACTGAAGCTTTCTTT. As protein: CSAKPRGTGSTEAFF.